The present T cell receptor (beta chain) was sequenced within a study of long-term antiretroviral therapy in people with HIV. Each donor provided at least one pre-ART PBMC sample and at least two post-ART PBMC samples. The length of the CDR3 is 12 residues. V dropped 5 bases and J dropped 5 bases, with 6 bases sitting between them. CDR1 is SGHAT, CDR2 FQNNGV, per germline. The immunoSEQ assay was v3.0, run at survey level. Clones were read by immunoSEQ multiplex PCR, and TCRdb kept only the in-frame ones, dropping some. The sample consists of tens of thousands of clones, about 70% of them appearing once.

This sample comprised unsorted PBMCs, obtained 3 years after starting antiretroviral therapy. This TCR was sampled from a man aged 50 or older with HIV. V is TRBV11-2 and J is TRBJ2-2; no firm D call. CDR3 nucleotides: TGTGCCAGCAGCCTAGTTACCGGGGAGCTGTTTTTT. Protein: CASSLVTGELFF.